This T cell receptor beta chain came from a study of cytomegalovirus exposure and HLA in healthy donors. Overall study context: Around 200 million T cells yielded around 100 million unique TCR beta sequences, as an earlier analysis found.

13 Jbeta primers and 60 Vbeta primers were used for the PCR. Profiled with immunoSEQ multiplex PCR; TCRdb holds only in-frame clones, not every one. The table includes 100,000 to 150,000 clones, 73% detected once. Study conclusions and caveats: When the data were analyzed later, several of the most significant clusters appeared to be linked to common viral pathogens. According to the study, roughly 160 TCR beta chains were cytomegalovirus-associated. Per a later analysis, under 20,000 TCR beta sequences showed association with HLA alleles at 0.05 false discovery rate.

Comment on this clone: Its cognate antigen is unknown. This CDR3 is also generated by other DNA sequences in the sample.

This CDR3 region has 13 residues. Germline V CDR1 and CDR2: SQVTM, ANQGSEA. With 8 bases clipped from V and 8 bases from J, the junction kept 13 bases outside the gene matches. The sample consisted of PBMCs. The genes are TRBV29-1 and TRBJ1-2; 8 bases line up with TRBD1. The receptor was derived from a man aged 55 to 70 in good health and CMV-seropositive. CDR3 protein: CSFLGQGARGYTF. The CDR3 DNA reads TGCAGCTTCCTAGGGCAGGGGGCACGGGGCTACACCTTC.